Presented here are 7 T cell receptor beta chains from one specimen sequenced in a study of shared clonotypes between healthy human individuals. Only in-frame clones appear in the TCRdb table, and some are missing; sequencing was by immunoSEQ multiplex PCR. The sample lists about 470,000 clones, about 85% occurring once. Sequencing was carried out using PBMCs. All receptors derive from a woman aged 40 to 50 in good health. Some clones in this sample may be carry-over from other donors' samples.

CDR3 region: CASMSGSTEAFF. In nucleotides, the CDR3 is TGTGCCAGCATGTCAGGGAGCACTGAAGCTTTCTTT. The chain is built from TRBV28 and TRBJ1-1, with TRBD1 as a possible D gene (5 bases). The CDR3 consists of 12 residues. Germline-derived CDR1 and CDR2 are MDHEN and SYDVKM. Trimming stripped 7 bases from V and 4 bases from J, with 10 bases between.

The CDR3 sequence: CASSSPGQSYEQYF. DNA of the CDR3: TGTGCCAGCAGTTCCCCCGGGCAATCCTACGAGCAGTACTTC. The chain recombines TRBV28 with TRBJ2-7; D unresolved. V was clipped by 4 bases and J by 1 base, with 11 bases between them. This CDR3 comprises 14 residues. CDR1 and CDR2 (germline): MDHEN, SYDVKM.

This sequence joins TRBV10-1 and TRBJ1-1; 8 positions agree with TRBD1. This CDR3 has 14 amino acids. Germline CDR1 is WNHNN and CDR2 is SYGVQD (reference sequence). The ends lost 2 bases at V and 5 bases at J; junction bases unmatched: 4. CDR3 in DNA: TGCGCCAGCAGTGAGACTCGACAGGGGACTGAAGCTTTCTTT. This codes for CASSETRQGTEAFF.

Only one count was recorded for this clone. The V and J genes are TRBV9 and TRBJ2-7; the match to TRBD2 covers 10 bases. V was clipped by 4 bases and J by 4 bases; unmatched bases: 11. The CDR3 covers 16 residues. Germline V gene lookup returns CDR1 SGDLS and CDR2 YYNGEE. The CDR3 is CASSPTASGSLYEQYF. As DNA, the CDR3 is TGTGCCAGCAGCCCTACGGCTAGCGGGAGTTTATACGAGCAGTACTTC.

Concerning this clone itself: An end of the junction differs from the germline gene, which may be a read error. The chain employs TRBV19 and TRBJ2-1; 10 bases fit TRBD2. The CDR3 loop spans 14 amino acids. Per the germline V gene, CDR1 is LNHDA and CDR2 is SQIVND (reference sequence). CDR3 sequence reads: CASSIDSRLAGVLF. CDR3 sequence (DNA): TGTGCCAGTAGTATAGATAGCCGCCTAGCGGGAGTCCTCTTC.

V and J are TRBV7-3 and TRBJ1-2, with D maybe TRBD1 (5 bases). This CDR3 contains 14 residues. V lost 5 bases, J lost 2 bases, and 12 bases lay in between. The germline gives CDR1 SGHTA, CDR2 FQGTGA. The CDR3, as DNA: TGTGCCAGCAGCCCAGGGACGGCCAACTATGGCTACACCTTC. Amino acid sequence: CASSPGTANYGYTF.

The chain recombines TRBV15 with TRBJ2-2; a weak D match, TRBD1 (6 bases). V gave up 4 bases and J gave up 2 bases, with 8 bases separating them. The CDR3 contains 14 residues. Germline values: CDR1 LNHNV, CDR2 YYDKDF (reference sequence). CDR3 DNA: TGTGCCACCAGCAAGGACAGAAACACCGGGGAGCTGTTTTTT. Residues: CATSKDRNTGELFF.